What follows are 4 T cell receptor beta chains derived from one specimen sequenced in a study of vaccination and CD4 T cells after COVID-19. Described treatment: roughly 10-day PBMC culture with coronavirus spike peptide pools or control peptides (ViraFEST assay). Researchers collected the unexposed donor's CD4+ T cells before the COVID-19 pandemic (2011-2018). Their specific antigens are unknown. Sequenced with the Oncomine TCR Beta short-read assay was DNA taken from cultured CD4+ T cells. It was from cultured CD4+ T cells that genomic DNA was extracted. TCRdb processed the PCR reads anew with MiXCR; each CDR3 protein has one entry. The sample has around 10,000 distinct CDR3 sequences; about 32% are singletons. The sequenced material came from CD4+ T cells from blood, cultured in vitro. These receptors were collected from a human donor in good health.

This clonotype was seen a handful of times. The rearrangement links TRBV6-5 to TRBJ2-5; D perhaps matches TRBD2 (5 bases). CDR1 is MNHEY, CDR2 SVGAGI, per germline. CDR3 size: 15 residues. V lost 0 bases and J lost 5, with 13 bases in between. This CDR3 is CASSYSGGSGETQYF. The CDR3 DNA is TGTGCCAGCAGTTACTCTGGCGGGTCCGGGGAGACCCAGTACTTC.

The rearrangement joins TRBV25-1 to TRBJ1-1; D remains unclear. V dropped 2 bases and J dropped 1 base, with 5 bases sitting between them. Germline V CDR1 and CDR2: MGHDK, SYGVNS. The CDR3 is made up of 13 amino acids. As DNA, the CDR3 is TGTGCCAGCAGTGAAGGAGGGAACACTGAAGCTTTCTTT. Translation gives CASSEGGNTEAFF.

The chain recombines TRBV15 with TRBJ2-3; TRBD2 aligns across 7 bases. Germline lookup yields CDR1 LNHNV and CDR2 YYDKDF (reference sequence). The CDR3 consists of 18 residues. V gave up 3 bases and J gave up 6 bases; unmatched junction bases: 18. The CDR3 sequence: CATSRRITSRAGEDTQYF. The CDR3 nucleotides are TGTGCCACCAGCAGGCGAATAACGAGCAGGGCGGGAGAGGATACGCAGTATTTT.

The gene calls are TRBV6-5 and TRBJ1-5, with no clear D. Trimming shortened V by 2 bases and J by 2 bases, and 4 bases separated the two germline ends. Germline V gene lookup returns CDR1 MNHEY and CDR2 SVGAGI. This CDR3 comprises 13 residues. CDR3 in amino acids: CASSYRGNQPQHF. CDR3 bases: TGTGCCAGCAGTTACCGCGGCAATCAGCCCCAGCATTTT.